This T cell receptor beta chain was obtained from a study of cytomegalovirus exposure and HLA in healthy donors. Study findings and constraints: In a later analysis, across HLA loci, associated TCR counts were highest for DRB1, lowest for HLA-C.

PCR amplification relied on 60 Vbeta primers (plus 13 Jbeta primers). Sequencing used immunoSEQ multiplex PCR; TCRdb keeps in-frame clones, though not all of them. The sample lists 110,000 to 150,000 clones; 65% to 80% were seen once. To note about this clone: Its target is not known.

V lost 5 bases and J lost 5; bases outside the gene matches: 8. The CDR3 totals 16 residues. Germline CDR1 SGHTA, CDR2 FQGNSA. As for the donors, each was a healthy bone marrow donor. V is TRBV7-2 and J is TRBJ2-5; the match to TRBD2 covers 13 bases. Sequenced sample: PBMCs. This TCR derives from a male donor in good health and CMV-seronegative. The CDR3, as DNA: TGTGCCAGCAGCCAACAGGGACTAGCGGGGATGGAGACCCAGTACTTC. It yields the protein CASSQQGLAGMETQYF. Filled out from reference TRBV7-2 and TRBJ2-5, the complete variable domain reads GAGVSQSPSNKVTEKGKDVELRCDPISGHTALYWYRQSLGQGLEFLIYFQGNSAPDKSGLPSDRFSAERTGGSVSTLTIQRTQQEDSAVYLCASSQQGLAGMETQYFGPGTRLLVL.